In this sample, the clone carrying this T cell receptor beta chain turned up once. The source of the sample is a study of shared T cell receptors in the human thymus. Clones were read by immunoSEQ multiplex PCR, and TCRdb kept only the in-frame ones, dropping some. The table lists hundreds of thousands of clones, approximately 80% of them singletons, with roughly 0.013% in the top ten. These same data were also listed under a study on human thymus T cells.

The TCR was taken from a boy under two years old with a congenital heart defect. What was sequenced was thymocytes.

CDR3 in DNA: TGTGCCAGCAGGCCCACGGGACAGGACAATTCACCCCTCCACTTT. As protein: CASRPTGQDNSPLHF. V and J are TRBV6-5 and TRBJ1-6, with TRBD1 identical over 8 bases. The germline V gene has CDR1 MNHEY and CDR2 SVGAGI. The CDR3 extends over 15 amino acids. The ends lost 6 bases at V and 7 bases at J; junction bases unmatched: 8.